The 21 T cell receptor beta chains below come from one sample, sequenced in a study of CD8+ T cells in alopecia areata. TCR sequencing used cDNA made by reverse transcription of extracted RNA. The data were produced by immunoSEQ multiplex PCR, yet TCRdb's version contains in-frame clones alone and is incomplete. The sample holds about 200,000 clones, approximately 53% seen once. Material for sequencing was CD8+ T cells sorted from blood. The receptors were sampled from a human donor in good health.

The V gene is TRBV29-1, the J gene TRBJ1-3; D is ambiguous. The CDR3 is 14 residues long. The germline CDR1 and CDR2 sequences are SQVTM and ANQGSEA. V was trimmed by 6 bases and J by 0 bases, leaving 12 bases between them. As DNA, the CDR3 is TGCAGCGTACAAACCCCGGTCTCTGGAAACACCATATATTTT. Translated: CSVQTPVSGNTIYF.

V usage is TRBV6-5 and J usage is TRBJ2-2; D is possibly TRBD2 (6 bases). Per germline, CDR1 MNHEY and CDR2 SVGAGI. V was shortened by 2 bases and J by 7 bases, with 8 bases between the two germline ends. The CDR3 sequence is 13 residues long. Written as DNA, the CDR3 is TGTGCCAGCAGTTACCAGGAGGGCGGGGAGCTGTTTTTT. It is translated as CASSYQEGGELFF.

Ten or more counts support this clone. CDR3 coding DNA: TGTGCCAGCGAGTTCTCCTACAATGAGCAGTTCTTC. This encodes CASEFSYNEQFF. This chain uses TRBV2 with TRBJ2-1; no clear D. V was shortened by 8 bases and J by 0 bases, with 5 bases between the two germline ends. CDR3 length equals 12 residues. Germline values: CDR1 SNHLY, CDR2 FYNNEI.

The rearrangement uses TRBV15 and TRBJ2-2; the D is unclear. The CDR3 is made up of 16 amino acids. The V gene lost 0 bases and the J gene lost 3 bases, with 11 bases spanning the gap. Per the germline V gene, CDR1 is LNHNV and CDR2 is YYDKDF (reference sequence). This CDR3 reads CATSREGYIDTGELFF. The CDR3 coding sequence is TGTGCCACCAGCAGAGAGGGGTACATTGACACCGGGGAGCTGTTTTTT.

On this clone: Other DNA sequences in this specimen translate into the identical CDR3. The chain carries TRBV5-1 and TRBJ2-7, with D maybe TRBD1 (6 bases). CDR1 SGHRS and CDR2 YFSETQ come from the germline V gene. V gave up 0 bases and J gave up 1 base, with 8 bases separating them. The CDR3 has 14 residues. The CDR3 spells CASSLGQGSYEQYF. Here the CDR3 DNA reads TGCGCCAGCAGCTTGGGGCAGGGGTCCTACGAGCAGTACTTC.

The V gene is TRBV25-1, the J gene TRBJ2-5; the D gene could be TRBD1 or TRBD2 (5 bases each). The germline gives CDR1 MGHDK, CDR2 SYGVNS. The CDR3 totals 13 residues. V shed 8 bases and J shed 3 bases, with 13 bases lying between them. The CDR3 here is CASAPGTEETQYF. In nucleotides, the CDR3 is TGTGCCAGCGCTCCCGGGACGGAAGAGACCCAGTACTTC.

The gene calls are TRBV9 and TRBJ2-1; the D is unclear. V was shortened by 1 base and J by 3 bases, with 8 bases between the two germline ends. The CDR3 consists of 14 residues. Germline V CDR1 and CDR2: SGDLS, YYNGEE. The CDR3 loop is CASSVWANYNEQFF. The CDR3 nucleotides are TGTGCCAGCAGCGTATGGGCAAACTACAATGAGCAGTTCTTC. The whole variable domain, filled in from reference TRBV9 and TRBJ2-1, reads DSGVTQTPKHLITATGQRVTLRCSPRSGDLSVYWYQQSLDQGLQFLIQYYNGEERAKGNILERFSAQQFPDLHSELNLSSLELGDSALYFCASSVWANYNEQFFGPGTRLTVL.

This clone occurred once. The V gene is TRBV7-9, the J gene TRBJ1-5, with D perhaps TRBD1 (6 bases). Germline CDR1 reads SEHNR; CDR2 reads FQNEAQ (reference sequence). The CDR3 is made up of 15 amino acids. The V end was cut by 8 bases, the J end by 4 bases, with 18 bases between. For the CDR3, the DNA is TGTGCCAGCGGCCGGTCGGACAGACCGAATCAGCCCCAGCATTTT. Translating gives CASGRSDRPNQPQHF. The whole variable domain, filled in from reference TRBV7-9 and TRBJ1-5, reads DTGVSQNPRHKITKRGQNVTFRCDPISEHNRLYWYRQTLGQGPEFLTYFQNEAQLEKSRLLSDRFSAERPKGSFSTLEIQRTEQGDSAMYLCASGRSDRPNQPQHFGDGTRLSIL.

The chain is built from TRBV13 and TRBJ2-3, with TRBD2 matching 7 bases. CDR3 length equals 16 residues. Germline loops: CDR1 PRHDT, CDR2 FYEKMQ (reference sequence). Germline trimming cut 5 bases from V and 1 base from J; bases unmatched to any gene: 9. CDR3 region: CASSARGRAGTDTQYF. CDR3 in DNA: TGTGCCAGCAGCGCCCGGGGGAGGGCAGGCACAGATACGCAGTATTTT. Full variable domain (rest looked up from reference TRBV13 and TRBJ2-3): AAGVIQSPRHLIKEKRETATLKCYPIPRHDTVYWYQQGPGQDPQFLISFYEKMQSDKGSIPDRFSAQQFSDYHSELNMSSLELGDSALYFCASSARGRAGTDTQYFGPGTRLTVL.

V is TRBV30 and J is TRBJ1-1, with D perhaps matching TRBD1 (5 bases). Trimming left V 8 bases short and J 0 bases short, with 13 bases between. The CDR3 runs 13 residues. The germline CDR1 and CDR2 sequences are GTSNPN and SVGIG (reference sequence). The CDR3 is CAGSGSMNTEAFF. Written as DNA, the CDR3 is TGTGCCGGTTCAGGGAGCATGAACACTGAAGCTTTCTTT.

This chain joins TRBV9 and TRBJ2-4; 9 nucleotides agree with TRBD1. V trimming: 4 bases; J trimming: 8 bases; junction bases outside the gene matches: 7. CDR1 is SGDLS and CDR2 is YYNGEE in the germline V gene. This CDR3 contains 14 residues. In DNA, the CDR3 is TGTGCCAGCAGCTCCCGGGACAGGGTGGACATTCAGTACTTC. Its translation is CASSSRDRVDIQYF.

This clone has a single count. The J gene is TRBJ2-2, the V gene TRBV2; no clear D. Between the trimmed V and J ends, which lost 5 bases and 9 bases, there was a span of 13 bases. This CDR3 contains 13 residues. CDR1 and CDR2 from the germline V gene are SNHLY and FYNNEI. CDR3 amino acids: CASSSGPARELFF. The DNA for the CDR3 is TGTGCCAGCAGTTCCGGCCCCGCAAGGGAGCTGTTTTTT.

The genes are TRBV13 and TRBJ2-5; 7 bases map to TRBD2. This CDR3 comprises 17 residues. Trimming cost V 4 bases and J 3 bases; bases outside gene matches: 14. In germline, CDR1 is PRHDT, CDR2 FYEKMQ (reference sequence). The CDR3 loop is CASSSQWEGPGEETQYF. CDR3 nucleotides: TGTGCCAGCAGCTCGCAATGGGAGGGACCGGGGGAAGAGACCCAGTACTTC.

The chain recombines TRBV29-1 with TRBJ2-3, with 8 bases identical to TRBD1. CDR1 and CDR2 from the germline V gene are SQVTM and ANQGSEA. V shed 7 bases and J 0 bases; nucleotides not matched to a gene: 3. The CDR3 contains 13 residues. The DNA for the CDR3 is TGCAGCGCAGGGGGCTTGAGCACAGATACGCAGTATTTT. The encoded protein is CSAGGLSTDTQYF.

Notes on this clone: One end of the junction fails to match germline, which may point to a read error. V and J are TRBV7-8 and TRBJ2-2; no clear D. Per the germline V gene, CDR1 is SGHVS and CDR2 is FQNEAQ. The CDR3 has 14 amino acids. CDR3 sequence: CASSLVGSPGELFF. The CDR3 DNA sequence: TGCGCCAGCAGCTTAGTAGGAAGTCCCGGGGAGCTGTTTTTT. The variable domain in full, with the rest retrieved from reference TRBV7-8 and TRBJ2-2, is GAGVSQSPRYKVAKRGQDVALRCDPISGHVSLFWYQQALGQGPEFLTYFQNEAQLDKSGLPSDRFFAERPEGSVSTLKIQRTQQEDSAVYLCASSLVGSPGELFFGEGSRLTVL.

Written as DNA, the CDR3 is TGCGCCAGCAGCCAAGATAGGCTAGCGGGGTCCATTCAGTACTTC. Encoded protein: CASSQDRLAGSIQYF. This chain joins TRBV4-1 and TRBJ2-4, with 9 bases aligning to TRBD2. CDR1 is MGHRA, CDR2 YSYEKL, per germline. The J segment lost 9 bases and the V segment lost 0 bases, leaving 6 bases of the junction unmatched. The CDR3 covers 15 residues.

The gene calls are TRBV29-1 and TRBJ1-2; D is undetermined. Trimming left V 0 bases short and J 8 bases short, with 13 bases between. Germline values: CDR1 SQVTM, CDR2 ANQGSEA. This CDR3 is 13 amino acids long. CDR3 protein: CSVEDRGIGGYTF. The CDR3 DNA follows: TGCAGCGTTGAAGACCGGGGAATAGGGGGCTACACCTTC. Filled out from reference TRBV29-1 and TRBJ1-2, the complete variable domain reads SAVISQKPSRDICQRGTSLTIQCQVDSQVTMMFWYRQQPGQSLTLIATANQGSEATYESGFVIDKFPISRPNLTFSTLTVSNMSPEDSSIYLCSVEDRGIGGYTFGSGTRLTVV.

The chain carries TRBV29-1 and TRBJ2-2, with no clear D. The CDR3 contains 11 residues. Trimming cost V 3 bases and J 5 bases, with 4 bases left between them. The germline V gene has CDR1 SQVTM and CDR2 ANQGSEA. This chain's CDR3 is CSVEWTGELFF. The CDR3 DNA sequence: TGCAGCGTTGAGTGGACCGGGGAGCTGTTTTTT.

The chain has TRBV29-1 and TRBJ2-4; 8 nucleotides match TRBD1. This CDR3 spans 16 amino acids. Germline trimming cut 2 bases from V and 8 bases from J; bases unmatched to any gene: 14. Germline CDR1 and CDR2: SQVTM and ANQGSEA. CDR3 nucleotides: TGCAGCGTTGAAAGCCCCGGACAGGGTGGTTTGGACATTCAGTACTTC. It yields the protein CSVESPGQGGLDIQYF.

The chain joins TRBV30 to TRBJ1-5; 8 nucleotides match TRBD1. CDR3 length equals 14 residues. The V and J ends lost 2 bases and 7 bases, in that order; junction bases with no gene match: 7. The V gene's germline CDR1 is GTSNPN and CDR2 SVGIG (reference sequence). The CDR3 protein is CAWSPGQGGQPQHF. The CDR3 DNA reads as TGTGCCTGGAGTCCCGGACAGGGAGGCCAGCCCCAGCATTTT.

The chain joins TRBV27 to TRBJ2-2; D gene ambiguous. This CDR3 is 12 amino acids long. Trimming removed 3 bases at V and 10 bases at J, with 9 bases between. Germline V gene lookup returns CDR1 MNHEY and CDR2 SMNVEV (reference sequence). The CDR3 spells CASSFKGAELFF. The CDR3 DNA reads as TGTGCCAGCAGTTTTAAAGGAGCGGAGCTGTTTTTT.